The present TCR beta chain was sequenced within a study of blood T cell repertoires in COVID-19. At the level of the study: Samples came from the United States, Italy and Spain, spanning acute and convalescent COVID-19. PBMCs, B-cell-depleted T cells, or T cells provided the cDNA or gDNA that made up the material.

Per the original data handling: By means of reference gene primer amplification, nucleated cell counts were estimated. Assay: immunoSEQ multiplex PCR; the TCRdb copy retains only in-frame clones and omits some. V and J calls plus clone size are reproduced from that table; the DNA served to infer D and trimming. The table shows tens of thousands of clones, with about 90% occurring only once. This CDR3 comprises 16 residues. Germline V gene data show CDR1 as LGHNA and CDR2 as YNFKEQ. After removal of 4 bases from V and 4 bases from J, the junction contained 11 bases not matched to a gene. The sample was peripheral blood. This rearrangement joins TRBV4-2 to TRBJ2-7; TRBD1 aligns across 9 bases. This TCR was sampled from a man aged 45-65 years with acute or convalescent COVID-19. The CDR3: CASSPRTGAAEYEQYF. CDR3 DNA: TGTGCCAGCAGCCCCCGGACAGGGGCCGCGGAGTACGAGCAGTACTTC.